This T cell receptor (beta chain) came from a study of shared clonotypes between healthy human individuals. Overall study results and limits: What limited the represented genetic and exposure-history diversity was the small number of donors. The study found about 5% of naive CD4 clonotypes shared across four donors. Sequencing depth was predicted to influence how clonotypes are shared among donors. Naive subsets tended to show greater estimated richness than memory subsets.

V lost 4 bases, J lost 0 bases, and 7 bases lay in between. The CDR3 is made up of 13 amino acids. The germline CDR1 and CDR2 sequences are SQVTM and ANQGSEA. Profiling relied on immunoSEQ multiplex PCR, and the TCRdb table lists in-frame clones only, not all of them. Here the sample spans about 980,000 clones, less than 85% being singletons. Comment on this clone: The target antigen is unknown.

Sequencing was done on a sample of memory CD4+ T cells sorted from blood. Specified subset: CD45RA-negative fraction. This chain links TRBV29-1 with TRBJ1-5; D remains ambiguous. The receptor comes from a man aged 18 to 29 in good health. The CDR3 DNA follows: TGCAGCGTTGTTGTATATAGCAATCAGCCCCAGCATTTT. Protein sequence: CSVVVYSNQPQHF.